What follows are 21 T cell receptor beta chains derived from one specimen sequenced in a study of blood T cell repertoires in COVID-19. Profiled with immunoSEQ multiplex PCR; TCRdb holds only in-frame clones, not every one. The table includes 97,000 or so clones, about 78% detected once. The specimen was peripheral blood. The receptors were gathered from a man in his sixties with active or convalescent COVID-19.

This chain uses TRBV12-5 with TRBJ2-5; TRBD1 matches at 7 bases. J lost 4 bases, V lost 1 base, and 9 bases had no gene match. Germline V CDR1 and CDR2: LGHNT, FRNRAP. This CDR3 has 16 residues. CDR3 in DNA: TGTGCTAGTGGTTTGGAAGGGGGCGCCTTGTTAGAGACCCAGTACTTC. Translating it yields CASGLEGGALLETQYF.

This clone occurred a few times. The chain uses TRBV5-6 and TRBJ2-7, with D perhaps matching TRBD2 (6 bases). Looked up from germline, CDR1 is SGHDT and CDR2 is YYEEEE. This CDR3 is 15 amino acids long. Trimming removed 3 bases at V and 0 bases at J, with 13 bases between. The CDR3 DNA reads as TGTGCCAGCAGCTCCGCCGGGGGAGGCTCCTACGAGCAGTACTTC. It translates to CASSSAGGGSYEQYF.

CDR3 bases: TGTGCCAGCAGCCAGGGACTAGCGGTTACGCAGTATTTT. It encodes CASSQGLAVTQYF. This chain joins TRBV14 and TRBJ2-3, with TRBD2 identical over 11 bases. Germline assignment: CDR1 SGHDN and CDR2 FVKESK. Losses at the gene ends were 3 bases for V and 8 bases for J; bases not matched to a gene: 1. The CDR3 runs to 13 residues.

The chain joins TRBV7-2 to TRBJ2-3, with 14 bases lining up with TRBD2. This CDR3 is built from 16 residues. J was trimmed by 2 bases and V by 4 bases; bases with no gene match: 2. The germline gives CDR1 SGHTA, CDR2 FQGNSA. The DNA of the CDR3 is TGTGCCAGCAGCTCGGGACTAGCGGGGGACACAGATACGCAGTATTTT. Protein product: CASSSGLAGDTDTQYF.

V usage is TRBV7-8 and J usage is TRBJ1-2, with TRBD1 matching over 9 bases. J lost 4 bases, V lost 2 bases, and 5 bases had no gene match. The CDR3 has 15 amino acids. Germline loops: CDR1 SGHVS, CDR2 FQNEAQ. The CDR3 bases are TGTGCCAGCAGCTTAAGGACAGGGGATCTCTATGGCTACACCTTC. Encoded protein: CASSLRTGDLYGYTF.

In DNA, the CDR3 is TGTGCCAGCAGCCCCCGCAGGGAAGTCCGGTACTTC. The encoded protein is CASSPRREVRYF. The chain carries TRBV11-2 and TRBJ2-5, with a weak D call TRBD1 (5 bases). Germline V lookup: CDR1 SGHAT, CDR2 FQNNGV. V lost 5 bases and J lost 13, with 17 bases in between. CDR3 length: 12 residues.

The V and J genes are TRBV11-3 and TRBJ1-1, with D possibly matching TRBD1 (5 bases). CDR3 length: 14 residues. V shed 5 bases and J shed 5 bases, with 15 bases lying between them. CDR1 SGHNT and CDR2 YENEEA come from the germline V gene. The CDR3 coding sequence is TGTGCCAGCAGCCCTCGCGGGGGAATAACTGAAGCTTTCTTT. Translating gives CASSPRGGITEAFF.

The chain has TRBV7-9 and TRBJ2-6, with D unresolved. The V and J ends lost 2 bases and 2 bases respectively, with 7 bases between them. This CDR3 is built from 15 residues. Germline CDR1 and CDR2: SEHNR and FQNEAQ (reference sequence). Here the CDR3 DNA reads TGTGCCAGCAGCTTAAGGAGCGCTGGGGCCAACGTCCTGACTTTC. Encoded protein: CASSLRSAGANVLTF.

This clone was counted a few times. V is TRBV11-3 and J is TRBJ2-7; possibly TRBD2 for D (6 bases). This CDR3 has 12 amino acids. Between the trimmed V and J ends, which lost 5 bases and 1 base, there was a span of 6 bases. Germline CDR1 reads SGHNT; CDR2 reads YENEEA. The CDR3 nucleotides read TGTGCCAGCAGCCGGGAGTCCTACGAGCAGTACTTC. Protein sequence: CASSRESYEQYF.

The V gene is TRBV2, the J gene TRBJ2-7; 10 bases line up with TRBD2. Germline V CDR1 and CDR2: SNHLY, FYNNEI. Unmatched junction bases numbered 3, after V lost 5 bases and J lost 2 bases. This CDR3 comprises 14 residues. CDR3 sequence reads: CASSRLAGPYEQYF. In nucleotides, the CDR3 is TGTGCCAGCAGTCGACTAGCGGGTCCCTACGAGCAGTACTTC.

This sequence joins TRBV19 and TRBJ1-2, with D perhaps matching TRBD1 (6 bases). The V gene's germline CDR1 is LNHDA and CDR2 SQIVND (reference sequence). The V end lost 5 bases, the J end lost 8 bases, and 15 bases lay between the germline ends. The CDR3 covers 13 residues. Here the CDR3 DNA reads TGTGCCAGTAGTGAAGCTAAGAGGGGGGGCTACACCTTC. This encodes CASSEAKRGGYTF.

The chain carries TRBV11-3 and TRBJ2-6; TRBD1 aligns across 8 bases. The CDR3 totals 18 residues. Trimming removed 6 bases from V and 0 bases from J; junction bases left unmatched: 10. Germline CDR1 and CDR2: SGHNT and YENEEA. The CDR3 nucleotides are TGTGCCAGCAGAGCAGGGGGCCTGTCTCTCTCTGGGGCCAACGTCCTGACTTTC. Translated: CASRAGGLSLSGANVLTF.

The rearrangement uses TRBV6-4 and TRBJ1-5, with a weak D call TRBD1 (6 bases). Germline assignment: CDR1 MRHNA and CDR2 SNTAGT. The CDR3 is 13 residues long. Trimming removed 9 bases at V and 4 bases at J, with 13 bases between. The CDR3 bases are TGTGCCAGACAGGGAAAGAGGAATCAGCCCCAGCATTTT. This codes for CARQGKRNQPQHF.

In this sample, this clone turned up many times. The same CDR3 is also encoded by other DNA sequences in this sample. The V and J genes are TRBV7-9 and TRBJ2-2, with D possibly matching TRBD1 (6 bases). Trimming took 7 bases from V and 3 from J, leaving 18 bases between them. Germline CDR1 SEHNR, CDR2 FQNEAQ (reference sequence). The CDR3 runs to 16 residues. CDR3 sequence (DNA): TGTGCCAGCATCCACTCCGGACAGCAATACACCGGGGAGCTGTTTTTT. This gives the protein CASIHSGQQYTGELFF.

CDR3 in amino acids: CASTPGGQMNTEAFF. The CDR3 region has the DNA TGTGCCAGCACCCCTGGGGGACAGATGAACACTGAAGCTTTCTTT. V is TRBV5-4 and J is TRBJ1-1, with 7 bases fitting TRBD1. The CDR3 contains 15 residues. CDR1 and CDR2 (germline): SGHNT, YYREEE (reference sequence). V lost 6 bases to trimming and J lost 0 bases; unmatched junction nucleotides: 8.

CDR3 coding DNA: TGTGCCAGCAGCTCCACAGGGGGCTCCGAATTTGACGAGATGGAAAAACTGTTTTTT. This codes for CASSSTGGSEFDEMEKLFF. This rearrangement joins TRBV5-4 to TRBJ1-4, with 9 bases identical to TRBD1. This CDR3 has 19 amino acids. CDR1 is SGHNT, CDR2 YYREEE, per germline (reference sequence). The V segment lost 3 bases and the J segment 8 bases; nucleotides outside the gene matches: 20.

The chain uses TRBV7-8 and TRBJ2-2; D is perhaps TRBD2 (6 bases). V was pared by 1 base and J by 0 bases, with 9 bases between. CDR1 is SGHVS and CDR2 is FQNEAQ in the germline V gene. The CDR3 loop spans 16 amino acids. This CDR3 is CASSLVPGANTGELFF. The CDR3 DNA reads TGTGCCAGCAGCTTAGTCCCGGGAGCGAACACCGGGGAGCTGTTTTTT.

The chain is built from TRBV5-1 and TRBJ1-3; D is uncertain. V was clipped by 4 bases and J by 0 bases, with 11 bases between them. The germline gives CDR1 SGHRS, CDR2 YFSETQ. The CDR3 loop spans 15 amino acids. The CDR3 protein is CASSQTALSGNTIYF. CDR3 nucleotides: TGCGCCAGCAGCCAAACAGCCCTCTCTGGAAACACCATATATTTT.

The rearrangement links TRBV12-5 to TRBJ1-2; D gene ambiguous. V gave up 5 bases and J gave up 4 bases, with 11 bases separating them. CDR1 is LGHNT, CDR2 FRNRAP, per germline. The CDR3 loop spans 13 amino acids. The CDR3 coding sequence is TGTGCTAGTGGTCCCGAGGCAGTCTATGGCTACACCTTC. It translates to CASGPEAVYGYTF.

The rearrangement uses TRBV6-5 and TRBJ1-1; TRBD1 agrees at 8 bases. V was pared by 2 bases and J by 1 base, with 3 bases of the junction left unmatched. Germline-derived CDR1 and CDR2 are MNHEY and SVGAGI. The CDR3 runs 15 residues. CDR3 amino acids: CASSYPGQGNTEAFF. In nucleotides, the CDR3 is TGTGCCAGCAGTTACCCCGGACAGGGGAACACTGAAGCTTTCTTT.

V usage is TRBV9 and J usage is TRBJ2-2; 9 nucleotides agree with TRBD1. The CDR3 has 15 amino acids. The V segment lost 0 bases and the J segment 5 bases; nucleotides outside the gene matches: 2. Germline values: CDR1 SGDLS, CDR2 YYNGEE. In DNA form, the CDR3 reads TGTGCCAGCAGCGTAGGGACAGGGGCGACCGGGGAGCTGTTTTTT. Translated, it gives CASSVGTGATGELFF.